Sequencing of this T cell receptor (beta chain) was carried out in a study of molecular identifiers for immune sequencing clone quantification. Preparation methods for the bulk TCR libraries were those previously described, with listed TCR primers. TCRdb processed the PCR reads anew with MiXCR; each CDR3 protein has one entry. The sample lists about half a million distinct CDR3 sequences; about a fifth were seen once. Study-wide findings and caveats: Clones exceeding 20 RNA copies carried over 97% of effector molecules but under 1% of naive-cell molecules.

This clonotype was seen many times. Its target is unknown. Every naive CD8 library was made from between roughly 17,000 and 1,000,000 sorted cells with 10%, 30% or 50% RNA. Using a CD8+CD4-CCR7+CD45RA+ phenotype, naive CD8 T cells were sorted. Sequenced input: naive CD8+ T cells from blood, with Jurkat cell RNA spiked in. The subset was: FACS-sorted CD8+CD4-CCR7+CD45RA+ naive T cells. The receptor was isolated from a human donor in good health. Some libraries in this study had Jurkat cell RNA spiked in.

This chain's CDR3 is CASSGLVQETQYF. CDR3 in DNA: TGTGCCAGCAGTGGACTAGTCCAAGAGACCCAGTACTTC. The chain combines TRBV12-3 or TRBV12-4 with TRBJ2-5; 7 bases map to TRBD2. V trimming: 5 bases; J trimming: 1 base; junction bases outside the gene matches: 1. The length of the CDR3 is 13 residues.